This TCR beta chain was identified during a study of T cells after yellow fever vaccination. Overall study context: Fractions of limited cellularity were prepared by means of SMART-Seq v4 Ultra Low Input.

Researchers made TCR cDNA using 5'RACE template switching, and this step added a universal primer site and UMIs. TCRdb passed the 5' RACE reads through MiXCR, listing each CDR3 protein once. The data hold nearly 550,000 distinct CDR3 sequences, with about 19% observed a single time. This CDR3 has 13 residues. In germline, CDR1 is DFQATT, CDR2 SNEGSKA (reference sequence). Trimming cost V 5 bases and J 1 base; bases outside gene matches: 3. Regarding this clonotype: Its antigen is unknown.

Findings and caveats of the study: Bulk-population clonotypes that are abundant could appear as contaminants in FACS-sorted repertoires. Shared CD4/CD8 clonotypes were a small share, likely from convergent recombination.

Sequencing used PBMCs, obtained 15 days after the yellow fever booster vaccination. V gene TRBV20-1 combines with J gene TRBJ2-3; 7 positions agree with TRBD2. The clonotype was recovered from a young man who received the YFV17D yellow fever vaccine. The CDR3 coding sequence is TGCAGTGCTCCGGGACTACGCACAGATACGCAGTATTTT. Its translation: CSAPGLRTDTQYF.